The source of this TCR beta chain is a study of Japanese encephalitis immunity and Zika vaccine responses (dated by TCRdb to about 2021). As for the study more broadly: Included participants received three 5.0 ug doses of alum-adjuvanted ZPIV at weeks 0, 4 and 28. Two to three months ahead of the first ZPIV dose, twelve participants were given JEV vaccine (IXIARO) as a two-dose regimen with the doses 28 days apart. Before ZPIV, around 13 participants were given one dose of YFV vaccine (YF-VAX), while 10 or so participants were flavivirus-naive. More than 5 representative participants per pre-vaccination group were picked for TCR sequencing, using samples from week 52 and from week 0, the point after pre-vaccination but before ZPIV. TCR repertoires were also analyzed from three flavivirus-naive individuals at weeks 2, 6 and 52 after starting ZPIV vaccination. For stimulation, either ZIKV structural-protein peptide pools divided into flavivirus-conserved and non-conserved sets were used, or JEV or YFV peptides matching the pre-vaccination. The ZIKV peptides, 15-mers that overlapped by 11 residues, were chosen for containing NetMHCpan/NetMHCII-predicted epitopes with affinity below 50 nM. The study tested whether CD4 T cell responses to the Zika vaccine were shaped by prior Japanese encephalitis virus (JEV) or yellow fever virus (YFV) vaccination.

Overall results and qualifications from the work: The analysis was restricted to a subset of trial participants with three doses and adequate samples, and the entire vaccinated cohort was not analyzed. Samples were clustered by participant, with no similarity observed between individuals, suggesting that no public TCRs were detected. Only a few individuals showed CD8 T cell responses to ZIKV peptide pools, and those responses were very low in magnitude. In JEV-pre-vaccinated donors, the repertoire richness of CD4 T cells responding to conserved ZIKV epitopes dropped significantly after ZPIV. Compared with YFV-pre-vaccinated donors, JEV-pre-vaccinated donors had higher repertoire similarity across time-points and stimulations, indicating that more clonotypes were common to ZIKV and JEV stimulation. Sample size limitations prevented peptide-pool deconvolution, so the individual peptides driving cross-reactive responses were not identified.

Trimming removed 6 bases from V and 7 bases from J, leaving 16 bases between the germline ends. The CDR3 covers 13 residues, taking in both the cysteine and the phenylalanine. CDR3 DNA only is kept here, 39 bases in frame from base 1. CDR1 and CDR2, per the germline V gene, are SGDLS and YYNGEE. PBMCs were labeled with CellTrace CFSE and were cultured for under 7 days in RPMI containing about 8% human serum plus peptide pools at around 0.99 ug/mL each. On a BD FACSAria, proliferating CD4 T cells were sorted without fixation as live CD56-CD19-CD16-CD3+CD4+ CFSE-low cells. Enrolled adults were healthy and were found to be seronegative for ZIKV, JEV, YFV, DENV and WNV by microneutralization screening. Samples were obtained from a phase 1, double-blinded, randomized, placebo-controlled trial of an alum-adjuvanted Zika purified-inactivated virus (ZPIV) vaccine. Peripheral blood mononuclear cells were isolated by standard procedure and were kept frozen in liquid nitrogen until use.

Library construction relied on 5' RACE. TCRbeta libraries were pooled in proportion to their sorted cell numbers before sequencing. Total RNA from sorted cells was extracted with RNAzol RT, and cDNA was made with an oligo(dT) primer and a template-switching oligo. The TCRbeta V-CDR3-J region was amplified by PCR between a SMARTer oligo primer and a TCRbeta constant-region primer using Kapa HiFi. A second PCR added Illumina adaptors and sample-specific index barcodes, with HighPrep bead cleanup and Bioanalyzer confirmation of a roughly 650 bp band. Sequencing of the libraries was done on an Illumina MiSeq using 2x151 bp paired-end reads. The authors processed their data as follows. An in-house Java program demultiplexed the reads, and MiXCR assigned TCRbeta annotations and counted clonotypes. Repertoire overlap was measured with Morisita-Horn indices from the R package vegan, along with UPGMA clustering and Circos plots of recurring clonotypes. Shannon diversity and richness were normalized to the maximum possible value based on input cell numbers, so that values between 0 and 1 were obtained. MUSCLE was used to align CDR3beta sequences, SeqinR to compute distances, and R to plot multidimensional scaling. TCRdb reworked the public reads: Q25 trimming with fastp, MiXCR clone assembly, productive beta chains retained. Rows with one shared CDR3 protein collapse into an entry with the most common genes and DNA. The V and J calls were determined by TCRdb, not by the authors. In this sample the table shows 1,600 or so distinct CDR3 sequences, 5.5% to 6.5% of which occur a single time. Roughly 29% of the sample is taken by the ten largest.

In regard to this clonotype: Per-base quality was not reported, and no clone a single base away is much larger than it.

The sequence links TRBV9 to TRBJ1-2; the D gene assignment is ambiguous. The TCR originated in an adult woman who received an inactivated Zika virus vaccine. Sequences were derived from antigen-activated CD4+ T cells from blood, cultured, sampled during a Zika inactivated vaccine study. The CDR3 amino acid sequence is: CASTSEGFFGYTF. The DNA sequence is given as TGTGCCAGCACCAGCGAGGGTTTTTTTGGCTACACCTTC.